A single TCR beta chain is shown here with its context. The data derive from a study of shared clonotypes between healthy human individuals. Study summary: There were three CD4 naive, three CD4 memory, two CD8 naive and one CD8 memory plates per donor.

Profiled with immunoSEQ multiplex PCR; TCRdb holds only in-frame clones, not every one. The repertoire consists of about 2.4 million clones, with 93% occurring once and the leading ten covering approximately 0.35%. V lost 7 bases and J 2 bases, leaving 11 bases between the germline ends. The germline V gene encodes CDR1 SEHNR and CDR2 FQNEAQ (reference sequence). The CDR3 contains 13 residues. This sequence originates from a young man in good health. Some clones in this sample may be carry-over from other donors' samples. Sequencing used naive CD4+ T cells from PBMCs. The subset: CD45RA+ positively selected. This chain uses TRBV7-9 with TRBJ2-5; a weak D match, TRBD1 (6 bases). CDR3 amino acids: CASTSQGQETQYF. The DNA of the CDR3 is TGTGCCAGCACTTCTCAGGGGCAAGAGACCCAGTACTTC.